A selection of T cell receptor beta chains follows, all from one sample in a study of T cells after yellow fever vaccination. TCRdb re-called the 5' RACE reads through MiXCR, storing one row per CDR3 protein. The table includes more than 250,000 distinct CDR3 sequences, around 6.8% detected once. Specimen: PBMCs, collected 35 to 50 days after the first yellow fever vaccination. All receptors derive from a man between 18 and 29 years old who received the YFV17D yellow fever vaccine. CDR3s include the opening cysteine and the closing phenylalanine or tryptophan. The D gene is left open where the match is weak. The listing skips clone size in some rows; elsewhere it reads once, few, many or a size class.

size: few
D: TRBD1
J: TRBJ1-2
V: TRBV7-2
CDR3: CASSPPGQGNGYTF
DNA: TGTGCCAGCAGCCCTCCGGGACAGGGAAACGGCTACACCTTC

size: NA
D: TRBD1
J: TRBJ1-1
V: TRBV7-3
CDR3: CASSYQGDTEAFF
DNA: TGTGCCAGCAGCTACCAGGGGGACACTGAAGCTTTCTTT

size: NA
D: NA
J: TRBJ1-2
V: TRBV19
CDR3: CASQGPTPNYYGYTF
DNA: TGTGCCAGTCAGGGACCAACCCCAAACTACTATGGCTACACCTTC

size: many
D: NA
J: TRBJ2-5
V: TRBV14
CDR3: CASSQDSIYLKETQYF
DNA: TGTGCCAGCAGCCAAGATAGCATCTACCTGAAGGAGACCCAGTACTTC

size: few
D: NA
J: TRBJ1-1
V: TRBV12-3/TRBV12-4
CDR3: CASTVQLNTEAFF
DNA: TGTGCCAGCACGGTTCAGCTAAACACTGAAGCTTTCTTT

size: NA
D: NA
J: TRBJ2-2
V: TRBV12-3/TRBV12-4
CDR3: CASMPSYTETGELFF
DNA: TGTGCCAGCATGCCTAGCTACACGGAAACCGGGGAGCTGTTTTTT

size: many
D: NA
J: TRBJ1-4
V: TRBV18
CDR3: CASSPPSRMGSGEKLFF
DNA: TGTGCCAGCTCACCACCCAGCCGGATGGGAAGCGGCGAAAAACTGTTTTTT

size: NA
D: NA
J: TRBJ2-3
V: TRBV2
CDR3: CASSEVGTGPQYF
DNA: TGTGCCAGCAGTGAAGTGGGAACCGGGCCCCAGTATTTT

size: many
D: TRBD1
J: TRBJ2-7
V: TRBV12-3/TRBV12-4
CDR3: CASSLGGSPGQGNF
DNA: TGTGCCAGCAGTTTGGGTGGCTCTCCCGGACAGGGGAACTTC

size: few
D: NA
J: TRBJ2-1
V: TRBV20-1
CDR3: CSARGDGGVGPRDEQFF
DNA: TGCAGTGCTAGAGGGGATGGAGGGGTCGGGCCTAGGGATGAGCAGTTCTTC

size: NA
D: NA
J: TRBJ2-1
V: TRBV15
CDR3: CATSRGRAYNEQFF
DNA: TGTGCCACCAGCAGGGGACGGGCCTACAATGAGCAGTTCTTC

size: many
D: NA
J: TRBJ2-5
V: TRBV7-2
CDR3: CASSFRQGLTQETQYF
DNA: TGTGCCAGCAGCTTCAGGCAGGGGCTCACCCAAGAGACCCAGTACTTC

size: many
D: TRBD1
J: TRBJ1-6
V: TRBV20-1
CDR3: CSARGTGSASPLHF
DNA: TGCAGTGCTAGAGGGACAGGGTCCGCTTCACCCCTCCACTTT

size: NA
D: NA
J: TRBJ2-5
V: TRBV28
CDR3: CASNSLGQGRETQYF
DNA: TGTGCCAGCAACTCCCTTGGCCAAGGGCGAGAGACCCAGTACTTC

size: NA
D: NA
J: TRBJ2-5
V: TRBV6-2/TRBV6-3
CDR3: CASSYSLKSGPGTHQETQYF
DNA: TGTGCCAGCAGTTACTCTTTGAAATCGGGGCCAGGGACCCACCAAGAGACCCAGTACTTC